These T cell receptor beta chains were read from a single sample in a study of blood T cell repertoires in COVID-19. Clones were sequenced by immunoSEQ multiplex PCR, and TCRdb holds only the in-frame ones, with some missing. This sample yields about 65,000 clones, of which 93% are seen a single time; about 3.1% belongs to the top ten. The sample taken for sequencing was peripheral blood. The receptors were gathered from a man aged 65 to 85 with active COVID-19. The CDR3 runs from the conserved cysteine through the conserved F or W. D genes are given only for firm matches. A row's size may be missing; if present it is once, few, many or a size class.

cdr3_aa | cdr3_nt | d_call | v_call | clone_size | j_call
CASRPDTSNQPQHF | TGCGCCAGCAGACCCGACACTAGCAATCAGCCCCAGCATTTT | - | TRBV4-1 | - | TRBJ1-5
CASRPTGGYSWDTQYF | TGTGCCAGCAGACCGACAGGGGGCTACTCGTGGGATACGCAGTATTTT | TRBD1 | TRBV6-6 | once | TRBJ2-3
CASSYVAISGANVLTF | TGTGCCAGCAGTTATGTGGCAATCTCTGGGGCCAACGTCCTGACTTTC | - | TRBV6-2/TRBV6-3 | - | TRBJ2-6
CATSDGGSGANVLTF | TGTGCCACCAGTGATGGGGGGAGTGGGGCCAACGTCCTGACTTTC | - | TRBV24-1 | - | TRBJ2-6
CASSLVGDRNYNSPLHF | TGTGCCAGCAGCTTAGTGGGGGACAGAAATTATAATTCACCCCTCCACTTT | TRBD1 | TRBV7-8 | - | TRBJ1-6
CLRDRKNIQYF | TGCCTCAGGGACAGAAAAAACATTCAGTACTTC | TRBD1 | TRBV2 | - | TRBJ2-4
CATSDAGTGGYEQFF | TGTGCCACCAGTGATGCCGGGACAGGGGGCTATGAGCAGTTCTTC | TRBD1 | TRBV24-1 | - | TRBJ2-1
CSASNRDYGEQYF | TGCAGTGCTAGTAACAGGGACTACGGCGAGCAGTACTTC | - | TRBV20-1 | few | TRBJ2-7
CASSFQGAGEAFF | TGTGCCAGCAGTTTTCAGGGGGCAGGTGAAGCTTTCTTT | TRBD1 | TRBV27 | - | TRBJ1-1
CASSVQVQETQYF | TGTGCCAGCAGCGTACAGGTCCAAGAGACCCAGTACTTC | - | TRBV7-9 | - | TRBJ2-5
CASSPQGLAGGRYEQFF | TGTGCCAGCAGCCCCCAGGGACTAGCGGGGGGGAGGTATGAGCAGTTCTTC | TRBD2 | TRBV7-6 | once | TRBJ2-1
CASSFGIVETQYF | TGTGCCAGCAGCTTCGGGATAGTAGAGACCCAGTACTTC | - | TRBV7-2 | - | TRBJ2-5
CASSGAANTGELFF | TGCGCCAGCAGCGGGGCGGCGAACACCGGGGAGCTGTTTTTT | - | TRBV5-1 | - | TRBJ2-2
CASSERGYGTDTQYF | TGTGCCAGCAGTGAGCGCGGGTATGGCACAGATACGCAGTATTTT | - | TRBV6-1 | - | TRBJ2-3
CASTRTGGSYSPLHF | TGTGCCAGCACCAGGACAGGGGGCTCTTATTCACCCCTCCACTTT | TRBD1 | TRBV2 | - | TRBJ1-6
CASSGRTGVIGRQPQHF | TGTGCCAGCAGTGGCCGGACAGGGGTGATCGGTAGGCAGCCCCAGCATTTT | TRBD1 | TRBV2 | few | TRBJ1-5
CASSYGTGVFNEQFF | TGTGCCAGCAGCTATGGGACAGGGGTTTTTAATGAGCAGTTCTTC | TRBD1 | TRBV11-2 | - | TRBJ2-1
CASSFKDRANSPLHF | TGTGCCAGCAGCTTTAAGGACAGGGCGAATTCACCCCTCCACTTT | TRBD1 | TRBV5-8 | - | TRBJ1-6
CASSLAGLSGELFF | TGTGCCAGCAGTCTAGCGGGGTTGTCCGGGGAGCTGTTTTTT | TRBD2 | TRBV6-5 | - | TRBJ2-2
CASSPPGPTTGELFF | TGTGCCAGCAGCCCTCCGGGTCCGACCACCGGGGAGCTGTTTTTT | - | TRBV3-1/TRBV3-2 | - | TRBJ2-2
CASSPRGGSAGELFF | TGTGCCAGCTCCCCCCGCGGGGGATCTGCCGGGGAGCTGTTTTTT | TRBD2 | TRBV18 | - | TRBJ2-2
CASSVEGAGGELFF | TGTGCCAGCAGCGTAGAGGGGGCTGGCGGGGAGCTGTTTTTT | TRBD1 | TRBV9 | - | TRBJ2-2
CASSFRDRGTGELFF | TGTGCCAGCAGCTTCCGGGACAGGGGGACCGGGGAGCTGTTTTTT | TRBD1 | TRBV11-3 | - | TRBJ2-2
CASSPRVYEQYF | TGTGCCAGCAGCCCCAGGGTTTACGAGCAGTACTTC | - | TRBV7-2 | once | TRBJ2-7
CASKQGGNEQFF | TGTGCCTCCAAACAGGGGGGAAATGAGCAGTTCTTC | TRBD1 | TRBV19 | - | TRBJ2-1
CASSLDGGAYTDTQYF | TGCGCCAGCAGCTTGGATGGCGGGGCCTACACAGATACGCAGTATTTT | - | TRBV5-1 | - | TRBJ2-3